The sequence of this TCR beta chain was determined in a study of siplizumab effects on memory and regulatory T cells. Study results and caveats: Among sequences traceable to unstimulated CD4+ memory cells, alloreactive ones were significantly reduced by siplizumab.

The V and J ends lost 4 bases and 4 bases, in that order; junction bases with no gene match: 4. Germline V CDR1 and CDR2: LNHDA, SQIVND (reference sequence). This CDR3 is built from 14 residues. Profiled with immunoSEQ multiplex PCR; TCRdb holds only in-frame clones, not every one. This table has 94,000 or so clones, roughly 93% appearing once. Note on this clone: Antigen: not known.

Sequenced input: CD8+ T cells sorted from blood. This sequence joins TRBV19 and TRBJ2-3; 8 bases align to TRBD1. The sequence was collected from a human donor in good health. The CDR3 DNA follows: TGTGCCAGTAGTAATCTACAGGGGGCAGATACGCAGTATTTT. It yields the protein CASSNLQGADTQYF.